The rows below give T cell receptor beta chains drawn from one sample of a study of beta chain features in type 1 diabetes. Clones were sequenced by immunoSEQ multiplex PCR, and TCRdb holds only the in-frame ones, with some missing. This table holds 110,000 to 150,000 clones, less than 9% found once. Sequencing input: central memory CD4+ T cells from blood. Receptors were obtained from a woman between 25 and 40 years old in good health. Both conserved end residues are part of each CDR3. D genes are given only for firm matches. Size values are once, few and many counts, or a class for expanded clones, and some rows have none.

V: TRBV6-5
J: TRBJ1-3
D: -
size: few
DNA: TGTGCCAGCACCCGGACAGCTGACTCTGGAAACACCATATATTTT
CDR3: CASTRTADSGNTIYF

V: TRBV7-3
J: TRBJ2-2
D: -
size: -
DNA: TGTGCCAGCAGCTTAACAGGGGCGAACACCGGGGAGCTGTTTTTT
CDR3: CASSLTGANTGELFF

V: TRBV28
J: TRBJ2-7
D: -
size: -
DNA: TGTGCCAGTGGGGCCCCCACGCGGAGCTACGAGCAGTACTTC
CDR3: CASGAPTRSYEQYF

V: TRBV7-2
J: TRBJ2-3
D: -
size: -
DNA: TGTGCCAGCAGCTTAAAGATTATGGGGGGAGTAGGCACAGATACGCAGTATTTT
CDR3: CASSLKIMGGVGTDTQYF

V: TRBV7-2
J: TRBJ2-7
D: TRBD2
size: few
DNA: TGTGCCAGCAGCCACCGGGGGGGGCAGAGGGGGTACGAGCAGTACTTC
CDR3: CASSHRGGQRGYEQYF

V: TRBV4-3
J: TRBJ1-4
D: TRBD1
size: -
DNA: TGCGCCAGCAGCCTCCGACAGGGTTCCCCAACTAATGAAAAACTGTTTTTT
CDR3: CASSLRQGSPTNEKLFF

V: TRBV10-3
J: TRBJ1-2
D: TRBD1
size: -
DNA: TGTGCCAGCAGTTACGGGTGGACAGGGGCCGGTAGTGGCTACACCTTC
CDR3: CASSYGWTGAGSGYTF

V: TRBV11-2
J: TRBJ2-7
D: TRBD2
size: -
DNA: TGTGCCAGCAGCCCACGGACTAGCGGGATCTCAGCCTACGAGCAGTACTTC
CDR3: CASSPRTSGISAYEQYF

V: TRBV27
J: TRBJ1-1
D: TRBD1
size: -
DNA: TGTGCCAGCAGTTTACTGTCCGGGACAGGGGTCACTGAAGCTTTCTTT
CDR3: CASSLLSGTGVTEAFF

V: TRBV29-1
J: TRBJ2-3
D: -
size: many
DNA: TGCAGCGTTGGGCAGACAGATACGCAGTATTTT
CDR3: CSVGQTDTQYF

V: TRBV7-9
J: TRBJ2-5
D: -
size: -
DNA: TGTGCCAGCAGCTTGGCGGCCCAAGAGACCCAGTACTTC
CDR3: CASSLAAQETQYF

V: TRBV6-5
J: TRBJ2-1
D: -
size: -
DNA: TGTGCCAGCAGTTACTCGAGAAGTAGAAGTAATGAGCAGTTCTTC
CDR3: CASSYSRSRSNEQFF

V: TRBV11-3
J: TRBJ2-5
D: -
size: few
DNA: TGTGCCAGCAGCCTATCCCCAGGGGCCGAGACCCAGTACTTC
CDR3: CASSLSPGAETQYF

V: TRBV4-3
J: TRBJ1-3
D: -
size: -
DNA: TGCGCCAGCAGCCAAGGAACGGGGTCCTCTGGAAACACCATATATTTT
CDR3: CASSQGTGSSGNTIYF

V: TRBV30
J: TRBJ1-3
D: -
size: few
DNA: TGTGCCTGGAGCAACGGGTTCCCCTCTGGAAACACCATATATTTT
CDR3: CAWSNGFPSGNTIYF

V: TRBV7-9
J: TRBJ2-3
D: TRBD1
size: few
DNA: TGTGCCAGCAGCTCAATACAGGGGCTCGTCCCAGATACGCAGTATTTT
CDR3: CASSSIQGLVPDTQYF

V: TRBV5-6
J: TRBJ1-5
D: -
size: few
DNA: TGTGCCAGCAGCTTGGGCAGGGGAAATCAGCCCCAGCATTTT
CDR3: CASSLGRGNQPQHF

V: TRBV21-1
J: TRBJ1-5
D: -
size: -
DNA: TGTGCCAGCAACGGACAGGGCAATCAGCCCCAGCATTTT
CDR3: CASNGQGNQPQHF

V: TRBV5-5
J: TRBJ2-1
D: -
size: -
DNA: TGTGCCAGCAGTACAACGGGGCAGGGGGGTTTGGATGAGCAGTTCTTC
CDR3: CASSTTGQGGLDEQFF

V: TRBV6-1
J: TRBJ2-1
D: TRBD1
size: -
DNA: TGTGCCAGCAGTCAAACACAGGGGGCTTCGTTCGAGCAGTTCTTC
CDR3: CASSQTQGASFEQFF

V: TRBV28
J: TRBJ2-1
D: TRBD1
size: -
DNA: TGTGCCAGCAGTTCCCTGGGACAGGGGGGGGCCAATGAGCAGTTCTTC
CDR3: CASSSLGQGGANEQFF

V: TRBV28
J: TRBJ1-4
D: -
size: few
DNA: TGTGCCAGCAGTTCATTATCCGCAGGGTTGCTAGAAAAACTGTTTTTT
CDR3: CASSSLSAGLLEKLFF

V: TRBV5-6
J: TRBJ2-2
D: -
size: -
DNA: TGTGCCAGCAGCATGACAGTGTTCGCGAACACCGGGGAGCTGTTTTTT
CDR3: CASSMTVFANTGELFF

V: TRBV25-1
J: TRBJ2-7
D: -
size: -
DNA: TGTGCCAGCATAGGGGGGGGAGTTAGCGAGCAGTACTTC
CDR3: CASIGGGVSEQYF

V: TRBV7-9
J: TRBJ2-5
D: TRBD1
size: -
DNA: TGTGCCAGCAGCTACAGGGGGCTCGGGGAGACCCAGTACTTC
CDR3: CASSYRGLGETQYF

V: TRBV6-5
J: TRBJ2-5
D: -
size: many
DNA: TGTGCCAGCGGGCGGAGGGGAGAGACCCAGTACTTC
CDR3: CASGRRGETQYF

V: TRBV5-6
J: TRBJ2-5
D: TRBD2
size: -
DNA: TGTGCCAGCAGCTGGGGGTTACGTGGCGGGAGCGATGAGACCCAGTACTTC
CDR3: CASSWGLRGGSDETQYF

V: TRBV4-2
J: TRBJ2-1
D: TRBD2
size: -
DNA: TGTGCCAGCAGCCAGGGACTATCTAACGAGCAGTTCTTC
CDR3: CASSQGLSNEQFF

V: TRBV29-1
J: TRBJ1-2
D: -
size: few
DNA: TGCAGCGTTGAAGGGCAGTCCTATGGCTACACCTTC
CDR3: CSVEGQSYGYTF

V: TRBV30
J: TRBJ2-7
D: TRBD2
size: few
DNA: TGTGCCTGGAGTCGACTAGCAGGGTACGAGCAGTACTTC
CDR3: CAWSRLAGYEQYF

V: TRBV5-1
J: TRBJ2-5
D: -
size: -
DNA: TGCGCCAGCAGCTTGGGGTCAGGGGAGGAGACCCAGTACTTC
CDR3: CASSLGSGEETQYF

V: TRBV18
J: TRBJ1-3
D: TRBD1
size: few
DNA: TGTGCCAGCTCACCGTCCGGACAGGGGGCCTCAGCCATATATTTT
CDR3: CASSPSGQGASAIYF

V: TRBV2
J: TRBJ2-1
D: TRBD2
size: -
DNA: TGTGCCAAGACTAGCGAGAGGGGAGAGCAGTTCTTC
CDR3: CAKTSERGEQFF

V: TRBV6-1
J: TRBJ2-4
D: -
size: many
DNA: TGTGCCAGCAGTGAAATCGTCTATGTGTACTTC
CDR3: CASSEIVYVYF

V: TRBV11-1
J: TRBJ1-2
D: TRBD1
size: few
DNA: TGTGCCAGCAGCTTAGACGTCAGGGGGCCGGATGGCTACACCTTC
CDR3: CASSLDVRGPDGYTF

V: TRBV18
J: TRBJ2-5
D: TRBD1
size: few
DNA: TGTGCCAGCTCACCCGCGACCCGACAGGGTCAGGAGACCCAGTACTTC
CDR3: CASSPATRQGQETQYF

V: TRBV6-5
J: TRBJ1-5
D: TRBD1
size: few
DNA: TGTGCCAGCAGTTCGACAGGGGGCCGTCAGCCCCAGCATTTT
CDR3: CASSSTGGRQPQHF

V: TRBV18
J: TRBJ2-5
D: TRBD2
size: -
DNA: TGTGCCAGCTCACTGGAACTAGCGGGATCGGAGACCCAGTACTTC
CDR3: CASSLELAGSETQYF

V: TRBV28
J: TRBJ1-1
D: -
size: -
DNA: TGTGCCAGCAGCTTAGTCCTCAGGGTGCGTGAGGCTTTCTTT
CDR3: CASSLVLRVREAFF

V: TRBV7-2
J: TRBJ2-7
D: -
size: -
DNA: TGTGCCAGCAGCTCCTCACAGGGGGGGCCTTACGAGCAGTACTTC
CDR3: CASSSSQGGPYEQYF

V: TRBV5-1
J: TRBJ2-1
D: -
size: few
DNA: TGCGCCAGCAGCTTAGTTCAGGGTCAGCACAATGAGCAGTTCTTC
CDR3: CASSLVQGQHNEQFF

V: TRBV15
J: TRBJ1-4
D: TRBD1
size: few
DNA: TGTGCCACCAGCAGATTACCGACCGGGACAGGGTTTGAAAAACTGTTTTTT
CDR3: CATSRLPTGTGFEKLFF

V: TRBV18
J: TRBJ2-1
D: -
size: few
DNA: TGTGCCAGCTCACCATCCAATACAGGGACAACCTACAATGAGCAGTTCTTC
CDR3: CASSPSNTGTTYNEQFF

V: TRBV18
J: TRBJ2-1
D: TRBD2
size: -
DNA: TGTGCCAGCTCGCCCGGGACTAGCGCGTTGACGCGGAATGAGCAGTTCTTC
CDR3: CASSPGTSALTRNEQFF

V: TRBV7-9
J: TRBJ2-1
D: -
size: many
DNA: TGTGCCAGCAGCCCTCCGACTAGACACAATGAGCAGTTCTTC
CDR3: CASSPPTRHNEQFF